The 25 T cell receptor beta chains below all came from one sample that was sequenced in a study of T cell repertoires in cytomegalovirus infection. One entry per CDR3 protein results from TCRdb running MiXCR on the reads. The sample includes nearly 700,000 distinct CDR3 sequences, about 33% of them seen just once. Their antigens are not known. This sample comprised cultured PBMCs, obtained from culture after CMV antigen stimulation. The receptors were gathered from a human donor in good health (CMV status not recorded). Some clones in this sample may be carry-over from other donors' samples.

This clonotype has just a few counts. J is TRBJ2-5 and V is TRBV28, with D tentatively TRBD1 (6 bases). The CDR3 is 15 amino acids. V was pared by 2 bases and J by 0 bases, with 10 bases between. Per germline, CDR1 MDHEN and CDR2 SYDVKM. CDR3 coding DNA: TGTGCCAGCAGTTTACGGACAGACTACCAAGAGACCCAGTACTTC. It specifies CASSLRTDYQETQYF. Full variable domain (rest looked up from reference TRBV28 and TRBJ2-5): DVKVTQSSRYLVKRTGEKVFLECVQDMDHENMFWYRQDPGLGLRLIYFSYDVKMKEKGDIPEGYSVSREKKERFSLILESASTNQTSMYLCASSLRTDYQETQYFGPGTRLLVL.

This clonotype was seen only a few times. The CDR3 DNA is TGTGCCAGCAGCTTACGAGGGGCTGCCTATGGCTACACCTTC. This encodes CASSLRGAAYGYTF. The chain combines TRBV7-2 with TRBJ1-2; possible D gene TRBD1, 5 bases. The V end was cut by 2 bases, the J end by 4 bases, with 11 bases between. Germline CDR1 is SGHTA and CDR2 is FQGNSA. The CDR3 covers 14 residues.

This clonotype was counted ten times or more. J is TRBJ2-1 and V is TRBV12-3 or TRBV12-4; 10 bases line up with TRBD2. This CDR3 is 17 amino acids long. The V segment lost 2 bases and the J segment 7 bases; nucleotides outside the gene matches: 11. In nucleotides, the CDR3 is TGTGCCAGCAGTTTAAGGTCTAGCGGGAGTCGGTTAAATGAGCAGTTCTTC. Translation gives CASSLRSSGSRLNEQFF.

At least ten counts were recorded for this clonotype. This chain uses TRBV4-1 with TRBJ2-1, with 11 bases fitting TRBD2. Trimming at V came to 4 bases and at J to 1 base, leaving 9 bases not matched to a gene. The length of the CDR3 is 18 residues. Germline values: CDR1 MGHRA, CDR2 YSYEKL. As DNA, the CDR3 is TGCGCCAGCAGCCGACCCCCCGGGACTAGCGGATCCTACAATGAGCAGTTCTTC. The encoded protein is CASSRPPGTSGSYNEQFF.

This clonotype was observed many times. The chain has TRBV7-9 and TRBJ2-3; no clear D gene. The CDR3 length is 15 residues. Trimming left V 5 bases short and J 0 bases short, with 12 bases between. CDR1 and CDR2 from the germline V gene are SEHNR and FQNEAQ (reference sequence). The CDR3 nucleotides read TGTGCCAGCAGCCAACCCGGAACAAGCACAGATACGCAGTATTTT. It yields the protein CASSQPGTSTDTQYF.

The chain combines TRBV11-2 with TRBJ1-1; perhaps TRBD1 as D (5 bases). Trimming removed 6 bases from V and 3 bases from J, with 17 bases in between. This CDR3 region has 15 residues. Germline CDR1 reads SGHAT; CDR2 reads FQNNGV. The CDR3 DNA sequence: TGTGCCAGCAGTTATATCCGGGGGAAACACACTGAAGCTTTCTTT. Its protein product is CASSYIRGKHTEAFF.

The chain combines TRBV10-3 with TRBJ1-6; 7 bases map to TRBD1. The CDR3 runs 15 residues. Germline values: CDR1 ENHRY, CDR2 SYGVKD. J was trimmed by 6 bases and V by 5 bases; bases with no gene match: 7. CDR3 amino acids: CAISSDRASNSPLHF. The DNA of the CDR3 is TGTGCCATCAGTTCTGACAGGGCCAGTAATTCACCCCTCCACTTT.

The count of this clonotype is one. V and J are TRBV2 and TRBJ1-1; D uncertain. Trimming shortened V by 2 bases and J by 3 bases, and 10 bases separated the two germline ends. The germline gives CDR1 SNHLY, CDR2 FYNNEI. This CDR3 comprises 14 residues. The CDR3 DNA sequence: TGTGCCAGCAGTGAATCCAGGCCGGACACTGAAGCTTTCTTT. This codes for CASSESRPDTEAFF.

The rearrangement uses TRBV6-6 and TRBJ1-3; D is ambiguous. The CDR3 is made up of 14 amino acids. The V end lost 5 bases, the J end lost 7 bases, and 15 bases lay between the germline ends. The germline V gene has CDR1 MNHNY and CDR2 SVGAGI (reference sequence). Here the CDR3 DNA reads TGTGCCAGCAGTGTACTGACGGATATCAACACCATATATTTT. Residues: CASSVLTDINTIYF.

This chain links TRBV6-1 with TRBJ2-7; D might be TRBD1 (5 bases). The germline V gene encodes CDR1 MNHNS and CDR2 SASEGT. The CDR3 loop spans 12 amino acids. The CDR3 region is CATKKGRDEQYF. CDR3 coding DNA: TGTGCGACCAAGAAGGGGCGCGACGAGCAGTACTTC.

This clonotype was observed many times. The V call is TRBV7-8, the J call TRBJ1-6; D is uncertain. This CDR3 spans 16 amino acids. The V gene lost 5 bases and the J gene lost 0 bases, with 11 bases spanning the gap. CDR1 is SGHVS and CDR2 is FQNEAQ in the germline V gene. CDR3 DNA sequence: TGTGCCAGCAGCACCTCCAGGAGCTCCTATAATTCACCCCTCCACTTT. This codes for CASSTSRSSYNSPLHF. Together with reference TRBV7-8 and TRBJ1-6, the CDR3 gives the full variable domain: GAGVSQSPRYKVAKRGQDVALRCDPISGHVSLFWYQQALGQGPEFLTYFQNEAQLDKSGLPSDRFFAERPEGSVSTLKIQRTQQEDSAVYLCASSTSRSSYNSPLHFGNGTRLTVT.

This clonotype was seen ten or more times. The V gene is TRBV7-2, the J gene TRBJ2-3; D gene unclear. The germline gives CDR1 SGHTA, CDR2 FQGNSA. There are 14 residues in the CDR3. Trimming took off 6 bases at V and 5 bases at J, with 15 bases between the two ends. DNA for the CDR3: TGTGCCAGCAGGTTCGACGCCTCCGGAGATACGCAGTATTTT. Amino acid sequence: CASRFDASGDTQYF.

This clonotype was picked up a small number of times. The chain carries TRBV6-1 and TRBJ1-4; D is ambiguous. Trimming shortened V by 2 bases and J by 8 bases, and 15 bases separated the two germline ends. The CDR3 loop spans 15 amino acids. Germline CDR1 reads MNHNS; CDR2 reads SASEGT. CDR3 sequence (DNA): TGTGCCAGCAGTGAAAGGGAGTTAATGGGAGAAAAACTGTTTTTT. Residues: CASSERELMGEKLFF.

This clonotype appeared many times. This rearrangement joins TRBV7-2 to TRBJ2-3; maybe TRBD1 (6 bases). V dropped 3 bases and J dropped 10 bases, with 20 bases sitting between them. CDR1 and CDR2 (germline): SGHTA, FQGNSA. The CDR3 loop spans 15 amino acids. CDR3 sequence: CASSFLSTGSGPQYF. Written as DNA, the CDR3 is TGTGCCAGCAGCTTTCTCTCAACAGGGTCAGGTCCGCAGTATTTT.

The table lists this clonotype with a few counts. The chain has TRBV5-1 and TRBJ2-5; no reliable D call. Trimming removed 5 bases from V and 2 bases from J, with 13 bases in between. The CDR3 runs to 14 residues. The germline gives CDR1 SGHRS, CDR2 YFSETQ. This CDR3 reads CASRPQAEQETQYF. CDR3 DNA: TGCGCCAGCAGACCGCAGGCTGAGCAAGAGACCCAGTACTTC.

The chain combines TRBV7-8 with TRBJ1-5; possibly TRBD1 for D (6 bases). This CDR3 has 14 residues. The V end lost 3 bases, the J end lost 5 bases, and 11 bases lay between the germline ends. Germline V gives CDR1 SGHVS, CDR2 FQNEAQ. The CDR3, as DNA: TGTGCCAGCAGCTTCACAGGGTCGGATCAGCCCCAGCATTTT. Its protein product is CASSFTGSDQPQHF.

The V call is TRBV5-5, the J call TRBJ2-7, with TRBD1 matching 11 bases. The trim removed 4 bases at V and 4 bases at J, leaving 10 bases unmatched. The CDR3 is 16 amino acids. Germline values: CDR1 SGHKS, CDR2 YYEKEE (reference sequence). The CDR3 here is CASSPVGQGALYEQYF. The CDR3 DNA follows: TGTGCCAGCAGCCCGGTAGGACAGGGGGCCTTGTACGAGCAGTACTTC.

This chain connects TRBV19 to TRBJ1-2; 9 bases align to TRBD1. The germline CDR1 and CDR2 sequences are LNHDA and SQIVND (reference sequence). V shed 5 bases and J 4 bases; nucleotides not matched to a gene: 5. The CDR3 runs 14 residues. The CDR3 reads CASSENRGLYGYTF. Written as DNA, the CDR3 is TGTGCCAGTAGTGAAAACAGGGGGCTCTATGGCTACACCTTC.

This clonotype was seen only once. This chain connects TRBV7-2 to TRBJ2-7; D ambiguous. The CDR3 runs to 12 residues. CDR1 and CDR2 from the germline V gene are SGHTA and FQGNSA. V shed 5 bases and J shed 7 bases, with 12 bases lying between them. The CDR3 spells CASSQRPGEQYF. CDR3 in DNA: TGTGCCAGCAGCCAAAGACCCGGAGAGCAGTACTTC.

This chain connects TRBV12-5 to TRBJ1-4, with D possibly matching TRBD1 (6 bases). Between the trimmed V and J ends, which lost 7 bases and 0 bases, there was a span of 15 bases. CDR1 and CDR2 from the germline V gene are LGHNT and FRNRAP. The CDR3 extends over 16 amino acids. The CDR3 sequence: CASAPGTTTTNEKLFF. In DNA form, the CDR3 reads TGTGCTAGTGCCCCAGGGACAACAACAACTAATGAAAAACTGTTTTTT.

V usage is TRBV4-1 and J usage is TRBJ2-1; the D gene is possibly TRBD1 (5 bases). Germline V gene lookup returns CDR1 MGHRA and CDR2 YSYEKL. V lost 0 bases, J lost 7 bases, and 13 bases lay in between. The CDR3 is made up of 15 amino acids. CDR3 amino acids: CASSQEMGRENEQFF. DNA for the CDR3: TGCGCCAGCAGCCAAGAGATGGGGCGCGAGAATGAGCAGTTCTTC.

The chain carries TRBV18 and TRBJ1-5; D is unclear. The CDR3 extends over 18 amino acids. Trimming removed 3 bases at V and 1 base at J, with 19 bases between. In germline, CDR1 is KGHSH, CDR2 LQKENI. The CDR3: CASSPPPSVDASNQPQHF. The CDR3 nucleotides are TGTGCCAGCTCACCCCCCCCCTCGGTAGACGCGAGCAATCAGCCCCAGCATTTT.

The chain links TRBV4-1 to TRBJ1-4; D is undetermined. The CDR3 has 17 residues. V was trimmed by 1 base and J by 4 bases, leaving 16 bases between them. Germline assignment: CDR1 MGHRA and CDR2 YSYEKL. CDR3 DNA sequence: TGCGCCAGCAGCCAAGGAGCTTGGGGTACGGGTAATGAAAAACTGTTTTTT. As protein: CASSQGAWGTGNEKLFF.

This clonotype was seen more than once but under ten times. The V and J genes are TRBV4-2 and TRBJ1-2; 9 bases agree with TRBD1. The length of the CDR3 is 14 residues. The V gene end was trimmed by 5 bases and the J gene end by 6 bases; junction bases not matched to a gene: 7. CDR1 is LGHNA and CDR2 is YNFKEQ in the germline V gene. The CDR3 reads CASSSQGARDGYTF. CDR3 in DNA: TGTGCCAGCAGCTCACAGGGGGCTCGTGATGGCTACACCTTC.

This clonotype has at least ten counts. This chain connects TRBV7-2 to TRBJ2-3; a possible D gene is TRBD2 (5 bases). CDR3 length equals 14 residues. Germline V gene sequence: CDR1 SGHTA, CDR2 FQGNSA. The V end lost 3 bases, the J end lost 2 bases, and 9 bases lay between the germline ends. CDR3: CASSFGGYTDTQYF. CDR3 sequence (DNA): TGTGCCAGCAGCTTCGGCGGGTACACAGATACGCAGTATTTT.